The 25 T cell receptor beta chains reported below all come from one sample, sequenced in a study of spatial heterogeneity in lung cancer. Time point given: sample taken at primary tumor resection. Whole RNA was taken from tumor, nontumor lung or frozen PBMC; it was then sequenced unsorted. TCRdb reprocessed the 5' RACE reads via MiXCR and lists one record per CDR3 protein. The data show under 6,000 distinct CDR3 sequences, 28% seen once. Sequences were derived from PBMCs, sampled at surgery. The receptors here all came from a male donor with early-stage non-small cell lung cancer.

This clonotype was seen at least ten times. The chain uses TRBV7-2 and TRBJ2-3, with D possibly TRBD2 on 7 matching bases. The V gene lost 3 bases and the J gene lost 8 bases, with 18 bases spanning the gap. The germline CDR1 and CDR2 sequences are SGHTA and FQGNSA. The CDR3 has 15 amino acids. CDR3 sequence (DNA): TGTGCCAGCAGCTTTTACTCGGGGGGCCGGGGTACGCAGTATTTT. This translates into CASSFYSGGRGTQYF.

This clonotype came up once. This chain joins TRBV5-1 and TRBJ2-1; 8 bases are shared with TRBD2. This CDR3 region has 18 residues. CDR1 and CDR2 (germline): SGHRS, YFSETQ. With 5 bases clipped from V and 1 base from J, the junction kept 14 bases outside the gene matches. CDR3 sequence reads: CASRGPAGASKSYNEQFF. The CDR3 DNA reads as TGCGCCAGCAGAGGACCAGCGGGGGCCTCCAAATCCTACAATGAGCAGTTCTTC.

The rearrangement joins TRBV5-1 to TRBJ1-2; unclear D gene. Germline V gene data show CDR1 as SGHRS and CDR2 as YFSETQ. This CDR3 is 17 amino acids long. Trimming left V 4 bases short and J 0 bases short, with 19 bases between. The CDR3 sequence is CASSKGWADGSNYGYTF. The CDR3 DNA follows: TGCGCCAGCAGCAAAGGATGGGCAGACGGATCTAACTATGGCTACACCTTC.

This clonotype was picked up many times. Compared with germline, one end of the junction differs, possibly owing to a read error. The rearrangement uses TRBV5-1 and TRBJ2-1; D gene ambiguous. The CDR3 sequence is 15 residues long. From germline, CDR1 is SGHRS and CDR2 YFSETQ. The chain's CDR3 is CANSPTPSSYNEQFF. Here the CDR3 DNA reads TGCGCCAACAGCCCGACCCCCTCCTCCTACAATGAGCAGTTCTTC.

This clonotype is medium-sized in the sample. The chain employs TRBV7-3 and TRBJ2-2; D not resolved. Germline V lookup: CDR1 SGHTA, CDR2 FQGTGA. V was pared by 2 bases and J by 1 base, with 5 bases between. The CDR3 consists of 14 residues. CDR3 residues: CASSLLQNTGELFF. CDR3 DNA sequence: TGTGCCAGCAGCTTACTTCAGAACACCGGGGAGCTGTTTTTT.

The DNA for the CDR3 is TGTGCCAGCAGCCAAGGTAGCGGACCACGTAATGAGCAGTTCTTC. It specifies CASSQGSGPRNEQFF. The chain uses TRBV14 and TRBJ2-1; TRBD2 might be the D (6 bases). The CDR3 is made up of 15 amino acids. Germline V gene lookup returns CDR1 SGHDN and CDR2 FVKESK. With 1 base removed from V and 7 bases from J, the gap between germline ends came to 14 bases.

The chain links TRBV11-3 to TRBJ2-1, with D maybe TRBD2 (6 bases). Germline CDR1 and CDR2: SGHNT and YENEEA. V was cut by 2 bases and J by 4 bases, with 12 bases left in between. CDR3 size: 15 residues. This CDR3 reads CASSLTRGSYNEQFF. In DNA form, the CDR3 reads TGTGCCAGCAGCTTAACCCGGGGGTCTTACAATGAGCAGTTCTTC.

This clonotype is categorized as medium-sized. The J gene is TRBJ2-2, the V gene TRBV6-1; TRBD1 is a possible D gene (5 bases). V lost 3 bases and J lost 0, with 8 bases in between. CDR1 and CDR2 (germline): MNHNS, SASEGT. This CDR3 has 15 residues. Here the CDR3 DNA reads TGTGCCAGCAGTGACAGGGTTGCGAACACCGGGGAGCTGTTTTTT. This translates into CASSDRVANTGELFF.

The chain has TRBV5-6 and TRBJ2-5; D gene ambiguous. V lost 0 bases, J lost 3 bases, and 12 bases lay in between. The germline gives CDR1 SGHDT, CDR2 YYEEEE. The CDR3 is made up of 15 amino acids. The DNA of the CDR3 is TGTGCCAGCAGCTTGGAAGCTGGTTTGAAAGAGACCCAGTACTTC. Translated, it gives CASSLEAGLKETQYF.

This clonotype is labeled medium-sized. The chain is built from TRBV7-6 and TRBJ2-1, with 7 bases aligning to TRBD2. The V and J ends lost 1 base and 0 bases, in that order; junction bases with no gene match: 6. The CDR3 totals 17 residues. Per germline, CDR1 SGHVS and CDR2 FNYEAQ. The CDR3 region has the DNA TGTGCCAGCAGCTTAGACCTAGCGGAGAGCTCCTACAATGAGCAGTTCTTC. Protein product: CASSLDLAESSYNEQFF.

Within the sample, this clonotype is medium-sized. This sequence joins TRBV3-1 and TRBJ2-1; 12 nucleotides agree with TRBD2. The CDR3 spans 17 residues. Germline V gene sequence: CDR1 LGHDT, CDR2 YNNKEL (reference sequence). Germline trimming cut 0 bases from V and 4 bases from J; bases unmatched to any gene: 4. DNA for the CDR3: TGTGCCAGCAGCCAAGATCTGACTAGCGGGGGATACAATGAGCAGTTCTTC. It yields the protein CASSQDLTSGGYNEQFF.

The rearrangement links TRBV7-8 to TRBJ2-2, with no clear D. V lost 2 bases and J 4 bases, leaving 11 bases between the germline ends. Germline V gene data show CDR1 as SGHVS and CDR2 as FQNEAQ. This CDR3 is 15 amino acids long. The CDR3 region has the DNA TGTGCCAGCAGCTTATTTCGGGTTCCCACCGGGGAGCTGTTTTTT. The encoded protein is CASSLFRVPTGELFF.

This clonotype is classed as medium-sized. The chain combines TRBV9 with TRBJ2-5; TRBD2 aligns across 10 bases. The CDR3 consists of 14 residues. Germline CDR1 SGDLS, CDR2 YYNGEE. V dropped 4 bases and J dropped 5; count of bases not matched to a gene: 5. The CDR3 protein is CASSFGTSEETQYF. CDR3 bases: TGTGCCAGCAGCTTTGGGACTAGCGAGGAGACCCAGTACTTC.

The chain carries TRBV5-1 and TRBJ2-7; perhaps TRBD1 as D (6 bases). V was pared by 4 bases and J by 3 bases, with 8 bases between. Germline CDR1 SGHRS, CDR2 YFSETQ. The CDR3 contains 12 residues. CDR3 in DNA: TGCGCCAGCAGCCTACAGGGCTACGAGCAGTACTTC. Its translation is CASSLQGYEQYF.

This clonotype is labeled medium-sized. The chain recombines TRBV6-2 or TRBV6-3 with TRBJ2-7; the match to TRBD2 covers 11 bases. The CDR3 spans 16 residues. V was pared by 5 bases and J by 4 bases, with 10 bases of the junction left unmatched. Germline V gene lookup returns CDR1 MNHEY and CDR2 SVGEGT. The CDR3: CASSSPRLAGRYEQYF. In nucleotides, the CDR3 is TGTGCCAGCAGTAGCCCTCGACTAGCGGGGAGATACGAGCAGTACTTC.

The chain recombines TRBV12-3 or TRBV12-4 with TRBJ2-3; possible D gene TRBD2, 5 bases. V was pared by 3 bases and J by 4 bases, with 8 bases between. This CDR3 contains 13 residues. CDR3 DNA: TGTGCCAGCAGTTTTTCGCGGGCAGATACGCAGTATTTT. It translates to CASSFSRADTQYF.

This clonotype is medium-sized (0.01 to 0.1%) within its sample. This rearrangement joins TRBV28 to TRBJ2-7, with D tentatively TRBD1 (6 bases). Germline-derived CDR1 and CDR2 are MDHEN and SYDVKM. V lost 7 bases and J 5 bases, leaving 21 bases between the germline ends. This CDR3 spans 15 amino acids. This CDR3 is CASTRWGREEDEQYF. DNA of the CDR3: TGTGCCAGCACGCGGTGGGGGCGCGAGGAGGACGAGCAGTACTTC.

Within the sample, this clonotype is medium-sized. The CDR3 spells CASSPHVGQTGELFF. The CDR3 DNA reads as TGTGCCAGCAGTCCCCACGTTGGGCAAACCGGGGAGCTGTTTTTT. The chain links TRBV12-3 or TRBV12-4 to TRBJ2-2; no clear D gene. This CDR3 has 15 residues. The germline V and J ends were trimmed by 5 bases and 5 bases, with 15 bases remaining between them.

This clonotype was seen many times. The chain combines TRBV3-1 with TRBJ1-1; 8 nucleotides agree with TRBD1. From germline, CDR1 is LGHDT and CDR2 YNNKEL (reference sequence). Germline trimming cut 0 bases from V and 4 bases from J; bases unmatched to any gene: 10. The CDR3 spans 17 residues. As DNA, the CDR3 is TGTGCCAGCAGCCAAGATTCGGCAGGGGGCATAGGCACTGAAGCTTTCTTT. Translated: CASSQDSAGGIGTEAFF.

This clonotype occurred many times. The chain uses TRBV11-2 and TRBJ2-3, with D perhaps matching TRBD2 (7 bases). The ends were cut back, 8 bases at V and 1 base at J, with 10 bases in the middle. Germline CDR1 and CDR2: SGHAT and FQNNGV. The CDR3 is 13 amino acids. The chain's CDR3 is CASAGAGTDTQYF. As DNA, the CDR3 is TGTGCCAGCGCGGGGGCGGGCACAGATACGCAGTATTTT.

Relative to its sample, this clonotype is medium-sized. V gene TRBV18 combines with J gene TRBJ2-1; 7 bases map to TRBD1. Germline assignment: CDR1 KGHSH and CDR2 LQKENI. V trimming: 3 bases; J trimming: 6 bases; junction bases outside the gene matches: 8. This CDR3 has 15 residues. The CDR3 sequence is CASSPGTVSGNEQFF. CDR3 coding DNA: TGTGCCAGCTCACCTGGGACAGTCTCGGGCAATGAGCAGTTCTTC. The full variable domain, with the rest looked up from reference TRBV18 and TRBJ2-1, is NAGVMQNPRHLVRRRGQEARLRCSPMKGHSHVYWYRQLPEEGLKFMVYLQKENIIDESGMPKERFSAEFPKEGPSILRIQQVVRGDSAAYFCASSPGTVSGNEQFFGPGTRLTVL.

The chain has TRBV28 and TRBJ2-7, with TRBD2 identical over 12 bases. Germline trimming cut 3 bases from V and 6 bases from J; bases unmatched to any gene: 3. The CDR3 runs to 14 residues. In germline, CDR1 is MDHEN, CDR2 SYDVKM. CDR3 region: CASSLASGGVEQYF. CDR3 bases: TGTGCCAGCAGTTTGGCTAGCGGGGGGGTCGAGCAGTACTTC.

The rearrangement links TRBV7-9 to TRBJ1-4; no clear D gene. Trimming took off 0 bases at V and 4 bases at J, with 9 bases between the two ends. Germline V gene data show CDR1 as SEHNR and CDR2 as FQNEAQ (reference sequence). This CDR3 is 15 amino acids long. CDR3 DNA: TGTGCCAGCAGCTTAGCATCGGACCTTAATGAAAAACTGTTTTTT. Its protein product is CASSLASDLNEKLFF.

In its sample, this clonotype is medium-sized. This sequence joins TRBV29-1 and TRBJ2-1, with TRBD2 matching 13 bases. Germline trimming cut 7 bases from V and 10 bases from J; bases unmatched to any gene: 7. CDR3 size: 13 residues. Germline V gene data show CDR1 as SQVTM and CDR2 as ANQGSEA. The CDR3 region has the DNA TGCAGCGACCGACTAGCGGGAGGCCGAGAGCAGTTCTTC. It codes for CSDRLAGGREQFF.

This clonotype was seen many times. CDR3 amino acids: CGTSRGGDTQYF. The CDR3 nucleotides are TGTGGCACCTCCCGGGGGGGAGATACGCAGTATTTT. This chain connects TRBV12-3 or TRBV12-4 to TRBJ2-3; TRBD2 matches 8 bases. CDR3 length: 12 amino acids.